Sequencing of this T cell receptor beta chain was carried out in a study of OX40 agonist ivuxolimab in advanced cancers. The data were produced by immunoSEQ multiplex PCR, yet TCRdb's version contains in-frame clones alone and is incomplete. The table shows about 120,000 clones, with around 87% occurring only once. Germline V lookup: CDR1 SGHTA, CDR2 FQGNSA. The V gene lost 5 bases and the J gene lost 0 bases, with 14 bases spanning the gap. The CDR3 spans 16 residues. The specimen comprised CD4+ or CD8+ T cells sorted from blood, sampled in a trial of the OX40 agonist ivuxolimab. The chain combines TRBV7-2 with TRBJ1-3, with D possibly being TRBD1 (5 bases). The sequence was obtained from an adult with an advanced solid tumor such as melanoma, head and neck, liver or kidney cancer. The CDR3 spells CASSPRQLVSGNTIYF. DNA for the CDR3: TGTGCCAGCAGCCCGAGACAGCTGGTCTCTGGAAACACCATATATTTT.